The 32 T cell receptor beta chains listed next were all sequenced from one sample in a study of human T cells and chemical hapten exposure. Time point in this sample: pre-sensitization, week 0. The treatment denotes: therapeutic diphenylcyclopropenone sensitization with weekly scalp DPC. One entry per CDR3 protein results from TCRdb running MiXCR on the RACE reads. In the table there are about 260,000 distinct CDR3 sequences, around 9.3% of which are singletons. The sequencing used whole blood, collected in connection with sensitization to the hapten diphenylcyclopropenone (DPC). The source is a woman aged 40 to 50 with alopecia areata. Some clones in this sample may be carry-over from other donors' samples.

This clonotype has only a few counts. The chain employs TRBV7-2 and TRBJ1-6, with D perhaps TRBD1 (6 bases). Per the germline V gene, CDR1 is SGHTA and CDR2 is FQGNSA. Between the trimmed V and J ends, which lost 2 bases and 4 bases, there was a span of 12 bases. CDR3 length equals 16 residues. CDR3 bases: TGTGCCAGCAGCTTAACCGGACAGTTTTATAATTCACCCCTCCACTTT. Encoded protein: CASSLTGQFYNSPLHF.

The gene calls are TRBV24-1 and TRBJ2-1, with 11 bases identical to TRBD1. This CDR3 region has 15 residues. In germline, CDR1 is KGHDR, CDR2 SFDVKD. The V gene end was trimmed by 3 bases and the J gene end by 7 bases; junction bases not matched to a gene: 4. For the CDR3, the DNA is TGTGCCACCAGTGATGCAGGACAGGGGGCAAATGAGCAGTTCTTC. Its translation is CATSDAGQGANEQFF.

In its sample, this clonotype was seen a few times. The chain combines TRBV7-2 with TRBJ2-5, with no clear D. CDR1 is SGHTA, CDR2 FQGNSA, per germline. CDR3 length equals 15 residues. The ends were cut back, 2 bases at V and 1 base at J, with 11 bases in the middle. Here the CDR3 DNA reads TGTGCCAGCAGCTTAAATCCTTTTAGCCAAGAGACCCAGTACTTC. This codes for CASSLNPFSQETQYF.

This clonotype was picked up many times. The CDR3 is CASSSYSYEQYF. Here the CDR3 DNA reads TGTGCCAGCAGTTCCTACTCCTACGAGCAGTACTTC. The chain carries TRBV6-9 and TRBJ2-7; no clear D gene. Germline CDR1 MNHGY, CDR2 SVAAGI. There are 12 residues in the CDR3. V was trimmed by 4 bases and J by 0 bases, leaving 4 bases between them.

The genes are TRBV11-2 and TRBJ2-1, with TRBD2 matching over 12 bases. The V and J ends lost 6 bases and 3 bases, in that order; junction bases with no gene match: 3. CDR3 length equals 15 residues. The germline V gene encodes CDR1 SGHAT and CDR2 FQNNGV. The CDR3 DNA is TGTGCCAGCAGGGAGACTAGCGGGGGCTACAATGAGCAGTTCTTC. It yields the protein CASRETSGGYNEQFF.

This clonotype has ten or more counts. This chain links TRBV7-2 with TRBJ2-3, with 8 bases aligning to TRBD2. V shed 2 bases, J shed 2 bases, and the junction held 6 bases outside the gene matches. CDR1 and CDR2 from the germline V gene are SGHTA and FQGNSA. This CDR3 region has 16 residues. The CDR3 bases are TGTGCCAGCAGCTTACCGGGAGGGCTATCCACAGATACGCAGTATTTT. Translation gives CASSLPGGLSTDTQYF.

This clonotype was counted many times. V gene TRBV12-3 or TRBV12-4 combines with J gene TRBJ2-5; TRBD2 aligns across 14 bases. J gave up 5 bases and V 5 bases, and 7 bases lay outside the gene matches. The CDR3 contains 16 residues. In DNA, the CDR3 is TGTGCCAGCAGTGAGACTAGCGGGAGGGCTCGTGAGACCCAGTACTTC. Protein: CASSETSGRARETQYF.

This clonotype was counted at least ten times. This chain uses TRBV6-2 or TRBV6-3 with TRBJ2-1; D gene unclear. The germline V and J ends were trimmed by 0 bases and 9 bases, with 9 bases remaining between them. The CDR3 runs to 13 residues. Germline lookup yields CDR1 MNHEY and CDR2 SVGEGT. The CDR3 reads CASSYSSYGEQFF. CDR3 nucleotide sequence: TGTGCCAGCAGTTACTCGAGCTACGGTGAGCAGTTCTTC.

This clonotype showed up just a few times. The DNA of the CDR3 is TGTGCCATCAGCCCACCCATGGGCGAGCAGTACTTC. Translating it yields CAISPPMGEQYF. The chain links TRBV10-3 to TRBJ2-7; D is ambiguous. The ends were cut back, 6 bases at V and 6 bases at J, with 12 bases in the middle. The CDR3 runs to 12 residues. CDR1 is ENHRY and CDR2 is SYGVKD in the germline V gene.

This clonotype was picked up many times. This chain links TRBV28 with TRBJ1-5; TRBD1 agrees at 8 bases. Unmatched junction bases numbered 6, after V lost 4 bases and J lost 4 bases. This CDR3 is 15 amino acids long. Germline CDR1 and CDR2: MDHEN and SYDVKM. This CDR3 reads CASSSQGAMNQPQHF. The CDR3 bases are TGTGCCAGCAGTTCCCAGGGGGCTATGAATCAGCCCCAGCATTTT. Full variable domain (rest looked up from reference TRBV28 and TRBJ1-5): DVKVTQSSRYLVKRTGEKVFLECVQDMDHENMFWYRQDPGLGLRLIYFSYDVKMKEKGDIPEGYSVSREKKERFSLILESASTNQTSMYLCASSSQGAMNQPQHFGDGTRLSIL.

This clonotype turned up a few times. The V and J genes are TRBV7-2 and TRBJ2-1; 11 bases line up with TRBD2. The J segment lost 6 bases and the V segment lost 4 bases, leaving 11 bases of the junction unmatched. CDR1 is SGHTA and CDR2 is FQGNSA in the germline V gene. This CDR3 region has 17 residues. The CDR3 is CASSSPGLAAISNEQFF. The DNA of the CDR3 is TGTGCCAGCAGCTCCCCGGGACTAGCGGCCATTAGCAATGAGCAGTTCTTC.

This clonotype appeared many times. CDR3 amino acids: CATSDGPGTSGSQETQYF. The CDR3 coding sequence is TGTGCCACCAGTGATGGTCCCGGGACTAGCGGGAGCCAGGAGACCCAGTACTTC. This chain uses TRBV24-1 with TRBJ2-5, with 14 bases matching TRBD2. The CDR3 has 18 residues. The germline CDR1 and CDR2 sequences are KGHDR and SFDVKD. With 3 bases clipped from V and 5 bases from J, the junction kept 10 bases outside the gene matches.

This chain joins TRBV10-3 and TRBJ1-1, with 7 bases identical to TRBD1. The CDR3 is made up of 14 amino acids. The trim removed 7 bases at V and 2 bases at J, leaving 7 bases unmatched. From germline, CDR1 is ENHRY and CDR2 SYGVKD. This CDR3 is CAITGQGVNTEAFF. The DNA of the CDR3 is TGTGCCATCACCGGTCAGGGGGTAAACACTGAAGCTTTCTTT.

The J gene is TRBJ2-3, the V gene TRBV12-3 or TRBV12-4; a weak D match, TRBD1 (6 bases). This CDR3 region has 15 residues. Trimming pared 6 bases from V and 1 base from J, leaving 14 bases between. The CDR3 bases are TGTGCCAGCAGCCCAGAGCGACAGGGCACAGATACGCAGTATTTT. Amino acid sequence: CASSPERQGTDTQYF.

The CDR3 DNA reads as TGTGCCAGCAGCCGGGACGGAGCATATGGCTACACCTTC. Translating it yields CASSRDGAYGYTF. The chain combines TRBV12-3 or TRBV12-4 with TRBJ1-2; possible D gene TRBD1, 5 bases. The CDR3 runs 13 residues. V lost 6 bases to trimming and J lost 5 bases, with 13 bases between them.

This clonotype appeared a few times. This chain connects TRBV7-3 to TRBJ2-2; D is perhaps TRBD1 (6 bases). The germline V gene encodes CDR1 SGHTA and CDR2 FQGTGA. V was clipped by 5 bases and J by 8 bases, with 15 bases between them. The CDR3 runs 14 residues. The CDR3 sequence is CASSQGGAEGELFF. The DNA of the CDR3 is TGTGCCAGCAGCCAAGGGGGTGCAGAAGGGGAGCTGTTTTTT.

This clonotype was picked up many times. This sequence joins TRBV28 and TRBJ2-3, with D perhaps matching TRBD2 (7 bases). Trimming left V 5 bases short and J 2 bases short, with 14 bases between. This CDR3 is built from 15 residues. CDR1 MDHEN and CDR2 SYDVKM come from the germline V gene. The CDR3 nucleotides are TGTGCCAGCAGTCGGAGAGGGGGGGCCACAGATACGCAGTATTTT. Translated: CASSRRGGATDTQYF.

V and J are TRBV6-5 and TRBJ1-1, with D possibly being TRBD1 (6 bases). CDR3 length equals 15 residues. CDR1 is MNHEY, CDR2 SVGAGI, per germline. V was pared by 0 bases and J by 5 bases, with 13 bases between. The CDR3 DNA reads as TGTGCCAGCAGTTACTCGATTCGGGGGGCAACTGAAGCTTTCTTT. This sequence encodes CASSYSIRGATEAFF.

In this sample, this clonotype turned up many times. The V and J genes are TRBV12-3 or TRBV12-4 and TRBJ1-5; the match to TRBD1 covers 7 bases. This CDR3 has 15 amino acids. With 7 bases clipped from V and 3 bases from J, the junction kept 9 bases outside the gene matches. The CDR3 reads CASTVLTGVNQPQHF. The DNA of the CDR3 is TGTGCCAGCACCGTTCTCACAGGGGTCAATCAGCCCCAGCATTTT.

The CDR3 DNA reads as TGTGCCAGCAGTTCGCCCCGTGGGGTCGTCGATGAAGCTTTCTTT. Its translation is CASSSPRGVVDEAFF. The gene calls are TRBV28 and TRBJ1-1; no clear D. The germline V gene has CDR1 MDHEN and CDR2 SYDVKM. V was pared by 4 bases and J by 7 bases, with 19 bases between. This CDR3 has 15 amino acids.

This clonotype has only a few counts. The chain is built from TRBV9 and TRBJ2-5, with D unresolved. CDR3 length: 13 amino acids. V lost 0 bases to trimming and J lost 4 bases, with 7 bases between them. Germline V CDR1 and CDR2: SGDLS, YYNGEE. CDR3: CASSVGVAETQYF. The CDR3 nucleotides read TGTGCCAGCAGCGTAGGGGTGGCAGAGACCCAGTACTTC.

This clonotype was counted a few times. CDR3 in amino acids: CASCQLVAYNEQFF. DNA for the CDR3: TGTGCCAGCTGCCAGCTAGTAGCATACAATGAGCAGTTCTTC. This chain links TRBV2 with TRBJ2-1; D remains ambiguous. V gave up 8 bases and J gave up 4 bases, with 15 bases separating them. Per germline, CDR1 SNHLY and CDR2 FYNNEI. The CDR3 totals 14 residues.

Many counts were recorded for this clonotype. The chain couples TRBV6-1 to TRBJ2-7; no reliable D call. The germline V gene has CDR1 MNHNS and CDR2 SASEGT. The CDR3 runs to 14 residues. The ends were cut back, 0 bases at V and 3 bases at J, with 9 bases in the middle. The CDR3 region has the DNA TGTGCCAGCAGTGAAGCGGTCGGTTTCTACGAGCAGTACTTC. Its protein is CASSEAVGFYEQYF.

The chain joins TRBV12-3 or TRBV12-4 to TRBJ1-2; 7 bases agree with TRBD1. The CDR3 has 13 residues. The ends lost 6 bases at V and 4 bases at J; junction bases unmatched: 5. The CDR3 loop is CASSAGQSYGYTF. DNA for the CDR3: TGTGCCAGCAGCGCGGGACAGAGCTATGGCTACACCTTC.

This chain joins TRBV18 and TRBJ2-7; D possibly corresponds to TRBD1 (5 bases). This CDR3 has 14 amino acids. The V end was cut by 3 bases, the J end by 1 base, with 10 bases between. Germline-derived CDR1 and CDR2 are KGHSH and LQKENI. CDR3 in amino acids: CASSPQAGSYEQYF. The CDR3 nucleotides read TGTGCCAGCTCACCGCAGGCAGGGTCCTACGAGCAGTACTTC.

The chain couples TRBV20-1 to TRBJ2-3, with TRBD2 matching over 12 bases. J gave up 2 bases and V 5 bases, and 8 bases lay outside the gene matches. Germline CDR1 and CDR2: DFQATT and SNEGSKA (reference sequence). The CDR3 has 16 residues. The CDR3 nucleotides are TGCAGTGCTTACCGACTAGCGGGAGCCTTCACAGATACGCAGTATTTT. It encodes CSAYRLAGAFTDTQYF.

In this sample, this clonotype turned up many times. This chain connects TRBV28 to TRBJ1-6; a weak D match, TRBD1 (5 bases). This CDR3 is 14 amino acids long. Germline values: CDR1 MDHEN, CDR2 SYDVKM. The V and J ends lost 3 bases and 5 bases respectively, with 8 bases between them. The CDR3 coding sequence is TGTGCCAGCAGTTTCACAGGCGATAATTCACCCCTCCACTTT. Translated, it gives CASSFTGDNSPLHF.

This clonotype was counted at least ten times. The chain's CDR3 is CASSPSTVYGYTF. CDR3 DNA sequence: TGCGCCAGCAGCCCCAGTACAGTCTATGGCTACACCTTC. The genes are TRBV4-3 and TRBJ1-2; D is unresolved. Trimming took off 4 bases at V and 4 bases at J, with 10 bases between the two ends. The CDR3 length is 13 residues. Germline CDR1 and CDR2: LGHNA and YSLEER.

This clonotype was picked up many times. The chain links TRBV11-2 to TRBJ1-1; TRBD1 might be the D (6 bases). The V gene's germline CDR1 is SGHAT and CDR2 FQNNGV. This CDR3 contains 13 residues. V was pared by 3 bases and J by 5 bases, with 10 bases between. CDR3 sequence (DNA): TGTGCCAGCAGCTTTCAGGGGAGGACTGAAGCTTTCTTT. It is translated as CASSFQGRTEAFF. Supplemented by reference TRBV11-2 and TRBJ1-1, the full variable domain reads EAGVAQSPRYKIIEKRQSVAFWCNPISGHATLYWYQQILGQGPKLLIQFQNNGVVDDSQLPKDRFSAERLKGVDSTLKIQPAKLEDSAVYLCASSFQGRTEAFFGQGTRLTVV.

This clonotype has ten or more counts. The chain has TRBV9 and TRBJ1-2, with 9 bases lining up with TRBD1. J lost 4 bases, V lost 4 bases, and 11 bases had no gene match. The CDR3 is made up of 16 amino acids. From germline, CDR1 is SGDLS and CDR2 YYNGEE. The CDR3 loop reads CASSSGQGMSSYGYTF. CDR3 nucleotide sequence: TGTGCCAGCAGCTCCGGACAGGGGATGTCGTCCTATGGCTACACCTTC.

This rearrangement joins TRBV6-5 to TRBJ1-1; D may be TRBD1 (5 bases). The length of the CDR3 is 13 residues. CDR1 MNHEY and CDR2 SVGAGI come from the germline V gene. Trimming left V 5 bases short and J 7 bases short, with 14 bases between. The chain's CDR3 is CASSPSTAREAFF. In nucleotides, the CDR3 is TGTGCCAGCAGTCCGTCGACAGCTCGTGAAGCTTTCTTT.

This chain joins TRBV2 and TRBJ1-1, with 12 bases lining up with TRBD1. Germline values: CDR1 SNHLY, CDR2 FYNNEI. J gave up 1 base and V 4 bases, and 4 bases lay outside the gene matches. CDR3 length: 16 residues. The CDR3 loop reads CASSGGTGGANTEAFF. In DNA form, the CDR3 reads TGTGCCAGCAGTGGTGGGACAGGGGGCGCGAACACTGAAGCTTTCTTT.